This TCR beta chain was obtained from a study of blood T cell repertoires in COVID-19. Sequencing was performed with immunoSEQ multiplex PCR; in TCRdb, only in-frame clones are kept and a portion is missing. The table includes around 100,000 clones, around 85% detected once. Germline V gene lookup returns CDR1 MNHNY and CDR2 SVGAGI (reference sequence). The V and J ends lost 8 bases and 0 bases, in that order; junction bases with no gene match: 4. CDR3 size: 13 residues. J is TRBJ2-7 and V is TRBV6-6, with TRBD1 matching 7 bases. The specimen sequenced was peripheral blood. The TCR comes from a human donor in a cohort sampled during active COVID-19. The CDR3 here is CASQQGSSYEQYF. The CDR3 DNA reads TGTGCCAGCCAACAGGGGAGCTCCTACGAGCAGTACTTC.